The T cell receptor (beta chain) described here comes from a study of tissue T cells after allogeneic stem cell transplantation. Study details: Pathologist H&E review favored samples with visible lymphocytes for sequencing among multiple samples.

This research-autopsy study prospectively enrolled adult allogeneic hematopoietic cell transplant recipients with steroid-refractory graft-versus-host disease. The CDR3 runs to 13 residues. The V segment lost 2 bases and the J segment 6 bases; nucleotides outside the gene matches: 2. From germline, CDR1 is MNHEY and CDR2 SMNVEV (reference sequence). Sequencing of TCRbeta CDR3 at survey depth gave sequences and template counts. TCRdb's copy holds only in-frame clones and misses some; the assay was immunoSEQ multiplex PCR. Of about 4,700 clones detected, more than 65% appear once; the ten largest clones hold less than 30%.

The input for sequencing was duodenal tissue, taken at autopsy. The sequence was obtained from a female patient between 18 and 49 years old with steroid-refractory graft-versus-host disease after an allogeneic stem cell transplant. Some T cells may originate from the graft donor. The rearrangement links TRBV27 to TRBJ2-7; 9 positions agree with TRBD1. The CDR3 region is CASSLGTGFEQYF. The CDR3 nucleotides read TGTGCCAGCAGTTTAGGGACAGGGTTCGAGCAGTACTTC.